This entry features one T cell receptor (beta chain) sequence. What it binds is not known. The sample originates from a study of cytomegalovirus exposure and HLA in healthy donors. The study, taken as a whole, reports: With DRB1 most and HLA-C fewest, TCR association rates differed between HLA loci in a later analysis.

Researchers ran the PCR with 60 Vbeta and 13 Jbeta primers. Some clones are missing from TCRdb's copy, which holds only in-frame ones; the method was immunoSEQ multiplex PCR. The data hold 80,000 to 130,000 clones, with about 79% observed a single time. The sample taken for sequencing was PBMCs. This clonotype was sampled from a female donor in good health and CMV-seropositive.

The CDR3 nucleotides read TGTGCCAGCAGCTTTGAGGGGGGGAACTATGGCTACACCTTC. Protein sequence: CASSFEGGNYGYTF. This sequence joins TRBV5-4 and TRBJ1-2; possibly TRBD1 for D (6 bases). Germline V lookup: CDR1 SGHNT, CDR2 YYREEE (reference sequence). The V and J ends lost 2 bases and 2 bases respectively, with 10 bases between them. This CDR3 has 14 residues.